The rows below give T cell receptor beta chains drawn from one sample of a study of CD8 T cells in Susac syndrome. TCRdb re-called the immunoSEQ multiplex PCR reads through MiXCR, storing one row per CDR3 protein. The sample records some 100,000 distinct CDR3 sequences, 95% being singletons. The specimen sequenced was CD8+ T cells from PBMCs. These receptors originate from a human donor with Susac syndrome. The CDR3 runs from the conserved cysteine through the conserved F or W. D genes are given only for firm matches. Only part of the rows carry a size: once, few, many, or a class if the clone is expanded.

>.|TRBD1|TRBV5-4|TRBJ2-1
CASSFPGQGPNEQFF
TGTGCCAGCAGCTTTCCGGGACAGGGCCCAAATGAGCAGTTCTTC
>.|TRBD2|TRBV2|TRBJ2-1
CASKAGGPDEQFF
TGTGCCAGCAAAGCGGGAGGGCCAGATGAGCAGTTCTTC
>.|.|TRBV12-3/TRBV12-4|TRBJ2-6
CASSFTGANVLTF
TGTGCCAGCAGTTTTACAGGGGCCAACGTCCTGACTTTC
>.|.|TRBV29-1|TRBJ2-5
CSVEAQQETQYF
TGCAGCGTTGAGGCACAACAAGAGACCCAGTACTTC
>.|TRBD2|TRBV10-3|TRBJ2-7
CAISGATSGYEQYF
TGTGCCATCAGTGGGGCCACTAGCGGCTACGAGCAGTACTTC
>once|.|TRBV12-3/TRBV12-4|TRBJ2-7
CATATAAGASRYEQYF
TGTGCCACCGCAACCGCCGCAGGGGCTAGTCGCTACGAGCAGTACTTC
>.|.|TRBV4-2|TRBJ1-5
CASSQDVGGAQPQHF
TGTGCCAGCAGCCAAGATGTTGGGGGGGCTCAGCCCCAGCATTTT
>once|.|TRBV4-1|TRBJ2-4
CASSQDIQGGDIQYF
TGCGCCAGCAGCCAAGACATCCAGGGGGGAGACATTCAGTACTTC
>.|TRBD2|TRBV7-8|TRBJ2-3
CASSPGLAGAGTDTQYF
TGTGCCAGCAGCCCGGGACTAGCGGGGGCGGGCACAGATACGCAGTATTTT
>.|TRBD2|TRBV13|TRBJ2-1
CASSLAPFAAGAVVEQFF
TGTGCCAGCAGCTTAGCCCCCTTCGCAGCGGGAGCGGTGGTTGAGCAGTTCTTC
>.|TRBD1|TRBV10-1|TRBJ2-1
CASSGDRGAPGEQFF
TGCGCCAGCAGTGGCGACAGGGGGGCACCCGGTGAGCAGTTCTTC
>.|TRBD2|TRBV29-1|TRBJ2-5
CSVEDNSSGEDF
TGCAGCGTTGAAGATAACTCCAGCGGGGAAGACTTC
>.|.|TRBV29-1|TRBJ1-1
CSVKGRAANTEAFF
TGCAGCGTCAAGGGTAGGGCAGCAAACACTGAAGCTTTCTTT
>.|.|TRBV29-1|TRBJ2-7
CSVQRAGYEQYF
TGCAGCGTTCAGCGGGCGGGATACGAGCAGTACTTC
>.|.|TRBV29-1|TRBJ1-1
CSVEGGNMNTEAFF
TGCAGCGTTGAAGGCGGGAACATGAACACTGAAGCTTTCTTT
>once|.|TRBV29-1|TRBJ2-3
CSHLGGLDTQYF
TGCAGCCACCTGGGGGGGCTGGATACGCAGTATTTT
>.|.|TRBV20-1|TRBJ2-3
CSAPGTTDTQYF
TGCAGTGCCCCGGGGACCACAGATACGCAGTATTTT
>.|.|TRBV20-1|TRBJ2-7
CSASGLWGLEQYF
TGCAGTGCTAGCGGACTCTGGGGTCTCGAGCAGTACTTC
>.|TRBD2|TRBV5-4|TRBJ2-5
CASSLVPSGGAGETQYF
TGTGCCAGCAGCTTGGTTCCTAGCGGGGGGGCCGGGGAGACCCAGTACTTC
>.|.|TRBV27|TRBJ1-1
CASSQTGTRLNTEAFF
TGTGCCAGCAGTCAAACTGGGACCAGATTGAACACTGAAGCTTTCTTT
>.|TRBD1|TRBV7-3|TRBJ2-6
CASSWTGGGGANVLTF
TGTGCCAGCAGCTGGACAGGGGGCGGCGGGGCCAACGTCCTGACTTTC
>.|.|TRBV12-3/TRBV12-4|TRBJ1-6
CASTRHGPESPLHF
TGTGCCAGCACCCGGCATGGCCCTGAGTCACCCCTCCACTTT
>.|.|TRBV28|TRBJ1-5
CASRQLRSNQPQHF
TGTGCCAGCAGACAACTTCGTAGCAATCAGCCCCAGCATTTT
>.|.|TRBV5-1|TRBJ2-2
CASSLLRNGAQGSSGELFF
TGCGCCAGCAGCTTACTTAGGAACGGGGCGCAGGGGAGCTCCGGGGAGCTGTTTTTT
>.|.|TRBV28|TRBJ2-7
CASRIWTGLEQYF
TGTGCCAGCAGAATTTGGACGGGGCTCGAGCAGTACTTC
>.|TRBD1|TRBV28|TRBJ2-5
CASSLSQGAVETQYF
TGTGCCAGCAGTTTATCTCAGGGGGCGGTGGAGACCCAGTACTTC
>.|TRBD2|TRBV4-1|TRBJ2-1
CASSPEGLAGYNEQFF
TGCGCCAGCAGCCCGGAGGGACTAGCGGGATACAATGAGCAGTTCTTC
>.|.|TRBV4-1|TRBJ2-5
CASSQDRSALKETQYF
TGCGCCAGCAGCCAAGATCGTTCGGCTTTAAAAGAGACCCAGTACTTC
>.|.|TRBV29-1|TRBJ2-7
CSVEGRGLNEQYF
TGCAGCGTTGAAGGAAGGGGTCTAAACGAGCAGTACTTC
>.|.|TRBV29-1|TRBJ2-7
CSAGGGTDESYEQYF
TGCAGCGCAGGTGGGGGCACGGACGAATCCTACGAGCAGTACTTC